This T cell receptor beta chain emerged from a study of T cells in Graves' hyperthyroidism and ophthalmopathy. RNA transcripts yielded amplified TCR beta CDR3 regions. RT-PCR in the first round (using the HTBI primer set) targeted the TCR CDR3. TCRdb ran MiXCR on the multiplex PCR reads and lists one entry per CDR3 protein. The data show some 770,000 distinct CDR3 sequences, roughly 15% seen once. The study left out patients who had uncontrolled infection, other autoimmune disease, pregnancy or lactation. For the diagnoses, clinical symptoms, serum thyroxine and TRAb, thyroid ultrasound and orbital computed tomography were used. Fresh peripheral blood, around 9.3 ml, was the source of the PBMCs. In this sample, this clonotype turned up a few times. Its antigen is undetermined. Overall study findings and caveats: Blood shared most expanded thyroid clonotypes above 0.001.

The sample was blood. The sequence was obtained from a man aged 18 to 30 with Graves' hyperthyroidism.

The CDR3, as DNA: TGTGCCTGGAGGTTAGAGGAGCTCATGGACGGGGAGCTGTTTTTT. Protein product: CAWRLEELMDGELFF. The rearrangement joins TRBV30 to TRBJ2-2, with no clear D. V lost 3 bases, J lost 7 bases, and 18 bases lay in between. The germline gives CDR1 GTSNPN, CDR2 SVGIG (reference sequence). The CDR3 extends over 15 amino acids.